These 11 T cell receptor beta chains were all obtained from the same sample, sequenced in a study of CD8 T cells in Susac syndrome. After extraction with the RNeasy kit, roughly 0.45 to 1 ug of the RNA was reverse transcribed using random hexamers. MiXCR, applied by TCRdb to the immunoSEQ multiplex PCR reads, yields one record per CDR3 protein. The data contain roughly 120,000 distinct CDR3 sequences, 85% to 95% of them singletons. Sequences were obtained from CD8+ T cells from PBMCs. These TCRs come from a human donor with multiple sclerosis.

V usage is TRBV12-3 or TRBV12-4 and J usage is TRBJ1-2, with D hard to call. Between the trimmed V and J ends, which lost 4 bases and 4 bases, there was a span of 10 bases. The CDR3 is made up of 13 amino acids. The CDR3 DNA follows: TGTGCCAGCAGTTCCCCGACGGGCTATGGCTACACCTTC. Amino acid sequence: CASSSPTGYGYTF.

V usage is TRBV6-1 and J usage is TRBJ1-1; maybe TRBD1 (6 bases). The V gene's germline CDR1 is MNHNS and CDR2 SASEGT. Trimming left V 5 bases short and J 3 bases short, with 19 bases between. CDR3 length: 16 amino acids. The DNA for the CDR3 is TGTGCCAGCAGTCTGGGGGCGCATCGACTGGACACTGAAGCTTTCTTT. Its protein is CASSLGAHRLDTEAFF.

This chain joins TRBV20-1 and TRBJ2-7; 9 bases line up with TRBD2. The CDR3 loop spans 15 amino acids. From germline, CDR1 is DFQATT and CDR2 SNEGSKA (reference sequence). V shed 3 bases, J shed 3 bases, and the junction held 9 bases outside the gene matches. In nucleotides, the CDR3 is TGCAGTGCTAGTTCCCAGGGGACTAGCCTCTACGAGCAGTACTTC. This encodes CSASSQGTSLYEQYF.

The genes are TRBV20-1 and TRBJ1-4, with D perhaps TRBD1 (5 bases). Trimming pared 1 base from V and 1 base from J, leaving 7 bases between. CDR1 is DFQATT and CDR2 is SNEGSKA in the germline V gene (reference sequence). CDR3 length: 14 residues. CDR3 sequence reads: CSARAGLTNEKLFF. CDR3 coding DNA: TGCAGTGCTAGAGCGGGGCTAACTAATGAAAAACTGTTTTTT.

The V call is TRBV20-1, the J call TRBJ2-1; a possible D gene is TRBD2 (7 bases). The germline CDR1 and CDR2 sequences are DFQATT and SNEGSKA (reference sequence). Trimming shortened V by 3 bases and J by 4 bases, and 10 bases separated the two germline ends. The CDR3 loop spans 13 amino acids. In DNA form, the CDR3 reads TGCAGTGCTAGCGGGGGGCTATACAATGAGCAGTTCTTC. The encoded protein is CSASGGLYNEQFF.

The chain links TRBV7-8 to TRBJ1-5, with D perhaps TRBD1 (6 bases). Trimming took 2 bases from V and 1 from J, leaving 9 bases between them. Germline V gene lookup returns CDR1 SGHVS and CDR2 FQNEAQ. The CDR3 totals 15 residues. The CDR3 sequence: CASSLSQGSNQPQHF. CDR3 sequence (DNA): TGTGCCAGCAGCTTATCTCAGGGGAGCAATCAGCCCCAGCATTTT.

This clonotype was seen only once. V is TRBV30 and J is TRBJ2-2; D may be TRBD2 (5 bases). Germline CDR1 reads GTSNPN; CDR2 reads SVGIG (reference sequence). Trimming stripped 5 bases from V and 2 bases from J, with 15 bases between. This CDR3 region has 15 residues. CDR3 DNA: TGTGCCTGGGAGAAGCGGAAAGACAACACCGGGGAGCTGTTTTTT. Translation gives CAWEKRKDNTGELFF.

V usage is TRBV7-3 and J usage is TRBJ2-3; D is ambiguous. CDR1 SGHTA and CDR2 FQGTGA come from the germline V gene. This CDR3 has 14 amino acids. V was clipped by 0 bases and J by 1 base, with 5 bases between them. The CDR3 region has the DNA TGTGCCAGCAGCTTAACGTGGGGCACAGATACGCAGTATTTT. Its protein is CASSLTWGTDTQYF.

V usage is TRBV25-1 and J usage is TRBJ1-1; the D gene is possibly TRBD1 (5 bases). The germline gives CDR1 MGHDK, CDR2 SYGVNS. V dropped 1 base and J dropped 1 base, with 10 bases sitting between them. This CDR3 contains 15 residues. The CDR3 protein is CASSESRTGNTEAFF. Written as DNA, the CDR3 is TGTGCCAGCAGTGAATCCAGAACAGGGAACACTGAAGCTTTCTTT. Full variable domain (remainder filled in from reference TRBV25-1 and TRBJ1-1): EADIYQTPRYLVIGTGKKITLECSQTMGHDKMYWYQQDPGMELHLIHYSYGVNSTEKGDLSSESTVSRIRTEHFPLTLESARPSHTSQYLCASSESRTGNTEAFFGQGTRLTVV.

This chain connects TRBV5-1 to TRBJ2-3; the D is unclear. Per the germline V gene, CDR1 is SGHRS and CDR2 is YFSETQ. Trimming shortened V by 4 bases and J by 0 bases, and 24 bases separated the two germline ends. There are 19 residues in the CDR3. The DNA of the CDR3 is TGCGCCAGCAGCCCAGAATTCCGACCGGGTCTCCTAAGCACAGATACGCAGTATTTT. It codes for CASSPEFRPGLLSTDTQYF.

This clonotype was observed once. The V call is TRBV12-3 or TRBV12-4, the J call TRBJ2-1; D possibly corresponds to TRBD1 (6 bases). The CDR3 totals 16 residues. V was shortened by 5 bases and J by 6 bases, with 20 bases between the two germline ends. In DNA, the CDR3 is TGTGCCAGCAGTCGAAACCCCCCGGACAGAGGCAATGAGCAGTTCTTC. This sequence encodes CASSRNPPDRGNEQFF.